This entry concerns a single TCR beta chain. Its antigen is as yet unknown. This sample was taken from a study of graft-versus-host responses after intestinal transplantation. Sequencing was performed with immunoSEQ multiplex PCR; in TCRdb, only in-frame clones are kept and a portion is missing. The top ten clones hold roughly 0.19% of a sample with 130,000 to 150,000 clones, approximately 91% of them seen once. V was shortened by 5 bases and J by 7 bases, with 11 bases between the two germline ends. This CDR3 is 12 amino acids long. Germline V gives CDR1 SQVTM, CDR2 ANQGSEA. This chain links TRBV29-1 with TRBJ2-2; perhaps TRBD2 as D (5 bases). Sequences were derived from unstimulated CD4+ T cells sorted from spleen or lymph node cells, sampled before intestinal transplant. This clonotype originated in a human donor who received an intestinal transplant. The CDR3 protein is CSVPEGSGELFF. The CDR3 region has the DNA TGCAGCGTTCCAGAGGGTAGCGGGGAGCTGTTTTTT.